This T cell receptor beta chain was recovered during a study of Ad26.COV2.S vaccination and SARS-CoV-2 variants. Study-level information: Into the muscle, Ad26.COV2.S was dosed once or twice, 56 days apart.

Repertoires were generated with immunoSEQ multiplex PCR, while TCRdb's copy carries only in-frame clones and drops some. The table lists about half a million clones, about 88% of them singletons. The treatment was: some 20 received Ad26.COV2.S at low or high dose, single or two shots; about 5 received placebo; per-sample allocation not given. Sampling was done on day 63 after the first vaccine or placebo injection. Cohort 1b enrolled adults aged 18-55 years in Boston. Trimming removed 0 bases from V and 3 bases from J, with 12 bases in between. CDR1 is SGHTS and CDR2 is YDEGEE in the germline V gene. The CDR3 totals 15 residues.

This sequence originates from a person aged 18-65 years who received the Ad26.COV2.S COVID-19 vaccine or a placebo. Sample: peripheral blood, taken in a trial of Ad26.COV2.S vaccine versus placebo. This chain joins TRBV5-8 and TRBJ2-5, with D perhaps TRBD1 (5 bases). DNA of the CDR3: TGTGCCAGCAGCTTGGACGGACACAATAAAGAGACCCAGTACTTC. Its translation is CASSLDGHNKETQYF.